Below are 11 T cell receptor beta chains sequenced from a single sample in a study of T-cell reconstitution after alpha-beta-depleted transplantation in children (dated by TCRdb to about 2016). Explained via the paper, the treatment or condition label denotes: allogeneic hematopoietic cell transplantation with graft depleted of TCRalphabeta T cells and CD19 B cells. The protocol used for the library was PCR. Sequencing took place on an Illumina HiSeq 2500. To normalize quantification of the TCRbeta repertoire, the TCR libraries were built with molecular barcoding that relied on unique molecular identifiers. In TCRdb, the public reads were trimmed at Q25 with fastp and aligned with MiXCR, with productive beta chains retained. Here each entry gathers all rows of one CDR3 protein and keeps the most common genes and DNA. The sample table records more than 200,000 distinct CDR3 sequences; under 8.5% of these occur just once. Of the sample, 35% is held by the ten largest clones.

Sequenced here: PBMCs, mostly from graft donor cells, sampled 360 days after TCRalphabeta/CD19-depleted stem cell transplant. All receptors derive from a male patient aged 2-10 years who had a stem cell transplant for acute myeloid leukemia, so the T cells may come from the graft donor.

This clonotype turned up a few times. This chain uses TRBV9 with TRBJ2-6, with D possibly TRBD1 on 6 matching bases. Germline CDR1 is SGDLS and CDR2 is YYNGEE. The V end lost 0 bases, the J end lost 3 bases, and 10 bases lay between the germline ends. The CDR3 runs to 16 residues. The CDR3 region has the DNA TGTGCCAGCAGCGTAGCTCAGGGGATTGGGGCCAACGTCCTGACTTTC. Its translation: CASSVAQGIGANVLTF.

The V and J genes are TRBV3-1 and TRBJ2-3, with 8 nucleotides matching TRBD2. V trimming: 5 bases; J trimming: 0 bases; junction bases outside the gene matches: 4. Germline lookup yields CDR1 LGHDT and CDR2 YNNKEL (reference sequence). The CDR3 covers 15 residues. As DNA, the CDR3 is TGTGCCAGCAGCTCCCAGCGGGAGAGCACAGATACGCAGTATTTT. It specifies CASSSQRESTDTQYF.

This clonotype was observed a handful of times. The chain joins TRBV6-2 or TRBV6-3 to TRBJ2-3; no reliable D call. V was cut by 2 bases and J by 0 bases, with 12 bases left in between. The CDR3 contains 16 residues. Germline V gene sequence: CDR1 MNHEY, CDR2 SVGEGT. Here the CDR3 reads CASSYRPGPSTDTQYF. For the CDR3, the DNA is TGTGCCAGCAGTTACCGGCCCGGGCCGAGCACAGATACGCAGTATTTT.

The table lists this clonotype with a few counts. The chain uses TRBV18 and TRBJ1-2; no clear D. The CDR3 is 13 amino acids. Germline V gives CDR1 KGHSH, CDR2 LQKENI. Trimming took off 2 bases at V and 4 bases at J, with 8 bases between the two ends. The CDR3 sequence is CASSPVNRYGYTF. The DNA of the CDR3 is TGTGCCAGCTCACCAGTTAATCGCTATGGCTACACCTTC.

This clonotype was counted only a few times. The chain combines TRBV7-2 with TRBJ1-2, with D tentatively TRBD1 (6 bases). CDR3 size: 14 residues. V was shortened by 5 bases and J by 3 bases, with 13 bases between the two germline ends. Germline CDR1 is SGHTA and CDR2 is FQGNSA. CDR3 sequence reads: CASSPRGGDYGYTF. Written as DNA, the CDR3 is TGTGCCAGCAGCCCGAGAGGGGGGGACTATGGCTACACCTTC.

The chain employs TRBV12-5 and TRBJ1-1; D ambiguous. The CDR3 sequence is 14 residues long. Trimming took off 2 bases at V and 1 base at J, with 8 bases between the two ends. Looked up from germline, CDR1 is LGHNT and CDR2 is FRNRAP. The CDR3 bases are TGTGCTAGTGGTTTGCTCACAGCGAACACTGAAGCTTTCTTT. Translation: CASGLLTANTEAFF.

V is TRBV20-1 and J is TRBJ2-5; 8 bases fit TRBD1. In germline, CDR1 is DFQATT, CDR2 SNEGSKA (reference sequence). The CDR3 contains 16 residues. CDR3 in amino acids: CCARDWGKDRGETQYF. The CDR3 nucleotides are TGCTGCGCTAGAGATTGGGGCAAAGACAGGGGCGAGACCCAGTACTTC.

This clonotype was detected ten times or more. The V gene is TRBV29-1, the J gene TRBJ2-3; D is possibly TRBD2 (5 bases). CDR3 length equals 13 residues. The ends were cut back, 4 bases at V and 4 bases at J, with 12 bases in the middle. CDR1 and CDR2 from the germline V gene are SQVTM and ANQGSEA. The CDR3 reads CSVGRIVADTQYF. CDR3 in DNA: TGCAGCGTTGGGAGGATCGTGGCAGATACGCAGTATTTT.

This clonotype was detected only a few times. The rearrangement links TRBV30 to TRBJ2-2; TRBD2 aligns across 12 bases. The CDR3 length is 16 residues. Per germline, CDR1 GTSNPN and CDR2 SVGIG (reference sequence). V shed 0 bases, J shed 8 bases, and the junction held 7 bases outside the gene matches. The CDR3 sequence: CAWSVTRTSGTGELFF. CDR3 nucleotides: TGTGCCTGGAGTGTTACCCGGACTAGCGGGACGGGGGAGCTGTTTTTT.

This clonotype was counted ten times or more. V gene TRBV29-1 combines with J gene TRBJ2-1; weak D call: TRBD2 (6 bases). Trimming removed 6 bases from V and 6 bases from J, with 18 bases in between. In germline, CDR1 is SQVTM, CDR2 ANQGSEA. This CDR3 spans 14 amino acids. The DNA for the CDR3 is TGCAGCGTCACGCCCCGACTAGTGTTCAATGAGCAGTTCTTC. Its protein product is CSVTPRLVFNEQFF.

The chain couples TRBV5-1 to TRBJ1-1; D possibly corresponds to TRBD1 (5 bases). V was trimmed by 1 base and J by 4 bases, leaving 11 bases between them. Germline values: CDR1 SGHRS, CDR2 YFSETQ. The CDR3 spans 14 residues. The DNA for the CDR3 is TGCGCCAGCAGCTTGATACCGGGACTCACTGAAGCTTTCTTT. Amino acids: CASSLIPGLTEAFF.